This T cell receptor beta chain was sequenced for a study of blood T cell repertoires in COVID-19. Study-wide context: COVID-19 samples collected from the United States, Italy and Spain covered acute and convalescent phases. PBMCs, B-cell-depleted T cells, or T cells were the source of the cDNA or gDNA that made up the material.

This clone was detected once. Authors' data handling: Estimates of nucleated cell counts were drawn from the amplification of reference gene primers. Clones were sequenced by immunoSEQ multiplex PCR, and TCRdb holds only the in-frame ones, with some missing. V and J calls and clone size are given by that table; D and trimming were obtained from the DNA. The sample lists 150,000 or so clones, around 84% occurring once. Trimming took off 2 bases at V and 0 bases at J, with 13 bases between the two ends. CDR1 and CDR2 (germline): SGHNT, YYREEE (reference sequence). This CDR3 contains 16 residues. The sequencing input was peripheral blood. This chain connects TRBV5-4 to TRBJ2-3; D is undetermined. The clonotype was recovered from a woman in her fifties or sixties with acute or convalescent COVID-19. The CDR3 coding sequence is TGTGCCAGCAGCTTTCGTCTAGGAACCAGCACAGATACGCAGTATTTT. Its protein product is CASSFRLGTSTDTQYF.